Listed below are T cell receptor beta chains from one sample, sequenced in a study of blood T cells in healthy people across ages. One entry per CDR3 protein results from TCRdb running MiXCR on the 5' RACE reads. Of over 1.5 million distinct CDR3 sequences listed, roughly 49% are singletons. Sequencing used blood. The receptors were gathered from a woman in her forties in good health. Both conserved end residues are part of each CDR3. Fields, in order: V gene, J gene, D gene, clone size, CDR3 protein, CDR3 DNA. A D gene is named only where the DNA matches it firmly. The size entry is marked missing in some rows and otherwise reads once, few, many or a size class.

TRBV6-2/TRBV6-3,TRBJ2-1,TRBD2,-,CASSYPLAGVNNEQFF,TGTGCCAGCAGTTACCCCCTAGCGGGGGTCAACAATGAGCAGTTCTTC
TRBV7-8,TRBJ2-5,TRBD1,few,CASSYRTGVRQETQYF,TGTGCCAGCAGCTACCGGACAGGGGTCCGCCAAGAGACCCAGTACTTC
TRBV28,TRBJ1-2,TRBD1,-,CASIMDRDYGYTF,TGTGCCAGCATTATGGACAGGGACTATGGCTACACCTTC
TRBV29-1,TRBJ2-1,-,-,CSAPGRRDEQFF,TGCAGCGCCCCAGGGAGGCGGGATGAGCAGTTCTTC
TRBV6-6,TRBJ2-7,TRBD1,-,CASRPGQGAIYEQYF,TGTGCCAGCAGACCCGGACAGGGGGCGATTTACGAGCAGTACTTC
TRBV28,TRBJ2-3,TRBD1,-,CASSLSQGARSDTQYF,TGTGCCAGCAGTTTATCCCAGGGGGCCCGGTCAGATACGCAGTATTTT
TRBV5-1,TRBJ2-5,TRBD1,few,CASSETGTGTETQYF,TGCGCCAGCAGCGAAACCGGGACAGGGACGGAGACCCAGTACTTC
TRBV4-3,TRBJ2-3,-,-,CASSQDRIGGSDTQYF,TGCGCCAGCAGCCAAGATCGGATAGGGGGTTCAGATACGCAGTATTTT
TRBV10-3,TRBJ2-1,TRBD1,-,CAIRPGGYSLYEQFF,TGTGCCATCAGGCCAGGGGGCTACTCTCTATACGAGCAGTTCTTC
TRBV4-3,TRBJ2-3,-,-,CASSQDPPPSRTDTQYF,TGCGCCAGCAGCCAAGATCCCCCTCCCTCCCGCACAGATACGCAGTATTTT
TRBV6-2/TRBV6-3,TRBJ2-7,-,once,CASSYSPAGGSEQYF,TGTGCCAGCAGTTACTCGCCCGCCGGCGGGTCCGAGCAGTACTTC
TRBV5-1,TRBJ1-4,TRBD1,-,CASSLASGGHEKLFF,TGCGCCAGCAGCTTGGCCTCAGGGGGCCATGAAAAACTGTTTTTT
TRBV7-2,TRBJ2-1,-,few,CASSLLGGGEDEQFF,TGTGCCAGCAGCCTGCTTGGGGGGGGCGAGGATGAGCAGTTCTTC
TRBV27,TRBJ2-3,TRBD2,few,CASSLGSGNTDTQYF,TGTGCCAGCAGTTTAGGTAGCGGGAACACAGATACGCAGTATTTT
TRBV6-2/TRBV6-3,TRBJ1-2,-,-,CASSYPAGANYGYTF,TGTGCCAGCAGTTACCCCGCCGGGGCGAACTATGGCTACACCTTC
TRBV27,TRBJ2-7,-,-,CASSPQSASYEQYF,TGTGCCAGCAGTCCCCAAAGCGCGTCCTACGAGCAGTACTTC
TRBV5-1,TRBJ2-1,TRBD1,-,CASSLGGPNNEQFF,TGTGCCAGCAGCTTAGGGGGCCCTAACAATGAGCAGTTCTTC
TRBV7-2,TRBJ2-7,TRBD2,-,CASSYRLAGVSSYEQYF,TGTGCCAGCAGCTATAGACTAGCGGGGGTTAGCTCCTACGAGCAGTACTTC
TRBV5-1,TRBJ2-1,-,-,CASRALADNEQFF,TGCGCCAGCAGAGCACTAGCAGACAATGAGCAGTTCTTC
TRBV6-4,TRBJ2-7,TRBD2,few,CASRQMDGDRGDEQYF,TGTGCCAGCAGGCAGATGGACGGGGACCGGGGGGACGAGCAGTACTTC
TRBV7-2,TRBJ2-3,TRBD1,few,CASSIRDRGPDTQYF,TGTGCCAGCAGCATCCGGGACAGGGGACCGGATACGCAGTATTTT
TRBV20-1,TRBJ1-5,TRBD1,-,CSATTGWSQHF,TGCAGTGCCACGACAGGGTGGTCCCAGCATTTT
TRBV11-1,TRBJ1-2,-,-,CASSLGPLQAEYGYTF,TGTGCCAGCAGCTTAGGCCCTCTGCAGGCGGAGTATGGCTACACCTTC
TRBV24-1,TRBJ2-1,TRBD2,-,CATSAPRLAGGNEQFF,TGTGCCACCAGTGCCCCGCGACTAGCGGGGGGTAATGAGCAGTTCTTC
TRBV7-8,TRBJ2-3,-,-,CASSTTGNTQYF,TGTGCCAGCAGCACTACGGGGAATACGCAGTATTTT
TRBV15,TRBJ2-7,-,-,CATSAVGLLSYEQYF,TGTGCCACCAGCGCTGTAGGACTATTATCCTACGAGCAGTACTTC
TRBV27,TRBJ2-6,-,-,CASSHRRVSGANVLTF,TGTGCCAGCAGTCACCGTCGAGTCTCTGGGGCCAACGTCCTGACTTTC
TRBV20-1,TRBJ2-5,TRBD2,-,CSVTGLASQETQYF,TGCAGTGTAACGGGACTAGCTTCCCAAGAGACCCAGTACTTC
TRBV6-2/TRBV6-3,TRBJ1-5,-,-,CASSYSPYQPQHF,TGTGCCAGCAGTTACTCACCCTATCAGCCCCAGCATTTT
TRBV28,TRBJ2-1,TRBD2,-,CASSFKSRGRNEQFF,TGTGCCAGCAGTTTCAAGTCGCGGGGGAGGAATGAGCAGTTCTTC
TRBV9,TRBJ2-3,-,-,CASSRSGWGTDTQYF,TGTGCCAGCAGCCGTAGCGGTTGGGGCACAGATACGCAGTATTTT
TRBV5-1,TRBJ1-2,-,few,CASSPFPTGAYGYTF,TGCGCCAGCAGCCCGTTCCCGACAGGCGCCTATGGCTACACCTTC